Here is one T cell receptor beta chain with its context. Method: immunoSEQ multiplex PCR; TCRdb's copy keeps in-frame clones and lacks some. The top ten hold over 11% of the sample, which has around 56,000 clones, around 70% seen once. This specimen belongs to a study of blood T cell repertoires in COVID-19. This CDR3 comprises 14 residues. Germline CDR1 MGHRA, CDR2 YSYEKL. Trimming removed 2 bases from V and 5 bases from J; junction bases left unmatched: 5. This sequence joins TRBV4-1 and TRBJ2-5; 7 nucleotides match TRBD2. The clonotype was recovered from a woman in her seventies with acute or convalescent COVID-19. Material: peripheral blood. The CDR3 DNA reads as TGCGCCAGCAGCCAATTTGGACTAGGGGAGACCCAGTACTTC. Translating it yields CASSQFGLGETQYF.